The T cell receptor beta chain under discussion was sequenced for a study of T cell responses to AZD1222 COVID-19 vaccine. This CDR3 region has 13 residues. Germline lookup yields CDR1 GTSNPN and CDR2 SVGIG (reference sequence). Deletions cut 4 bases from V and 6 bases from J, with 15 bases between. Some clones are missing from TCRdb's copy, which holds only in-frame ones; the method was immunoSEQ multiplex PCR. The sample lists over 130,000 clones, around 94% occurring once. The chain links TRBV30 to TRBJ1-2, with D uncertain. Specimen: peripheral blood, collected 28 days after the second AZD1222 dose. The sequence was obtained from an adult who received the AZD1222 COVID-19 vaccine. CDR3 DNA sequence: TGTGCCTGGAACCACCCCCCCTCGGATGGCTACACCTTC. Encoded protein: CAWNHPPSDGYTF.